Below, 3 T cell receptor beta chains from the same sample are listed, as sequenced in a study of T cell repertoires in aging, cancer and after chemotherapy. Peripheral blood genomic DNA, not sorted cells or RNA, was the template. A mixed TRB-A/B primer pool amplified rearranged TRB by multiplex touch-down PCR. TCRdb passed the multiplex PCR reads through MiXCR, listing each CDR3 protein once. In the table there are 2,000 to 2,500 distinct CDR3 sequences, 20% to 25% of which are singletons. Sequences were obtained from blood. The receptors were gathered from a human donor in good health.

The CDR3 sequence is CATSRRTGTSGGQDTQYF. In DNA, the CDR3 is TGTGCCACCAGCAGACGCACCGGGACTAGCGGGGGCCAAGATACGCAGTATTTT. The chain combines TRBV15 with TRBJ2-3; 14 bases match TRBD2. Germline trimming cut 2 bases from V and 5 bases from J; bases unmatched to any gene: 9. The germline gives CDR1 LNHNV, CDR2 YYDKDF (reference sequence). The CDR3 sequence is 18 residues long.

A word on this clonotype: Since a much larger clone is just one base distant, this may be a read error. The V call is TRBV18, the J call TRBJ2-1; D tentatively fits TRBD1 or TRBD2 (5 bases each). Germline CDR1 reads KGHSH; CDR2 reads LQKENI. The CDR3 contains 15 residues. The CDR3 DNA reads TGTGTCAGCTCACCAAAGGGGAGCTCCTACAATGAGCAGTTCTTC. Translated: CVSSPKGSSYNEQFF.

This clonotype is medium-sized within its sample. The chain is built from TRBV18 and TRBJ2-1, with 7 bases identical to TRBD2. The CDR3 totals 13 residues. The junction had 3 bases not matched to a gene; V was cut back by 1 base and J by 9 bases. Per the germline V gene, CDR1 is KGHSH and CDR2 is LQKENI. The CDR3 here is CASSPRAGLEQFF. DNA for the CDR3: TGTGCCAGCTCACCACGAGCGGGGCTTGAGCAGTTCTTC.